This T cell receptor (beta chain) derives from a study of T-cell memory formation after mild COVID-19. The table lists this clonotype with a few counts. With constant-segment primers, 5'RACE yielded cDNA libraries of TCR alpha and TCR beta that carried sample barcodes and UMIs. TCRdb re-called the 5' RACE reads with MiXCR, one entry per CDR3 protein. The sample includes 550,000 to 650,000 distinct CDR3 sequences, 17% of them seen just once. The CDR3 loop spans 16 amino acids. The V end lost 5 bases, the J end lost 0 bases, and 16 bases lay between the germline ends. Germline CDR1 SGHAT, CDR2 FQNNGV. The gene calls are TRBV11-2 and TRBJ1-1; a possible D gene is TRBD1 (5 bases). The source is an adult woman who had mild COVID-19 (a few samples of this study predate the infection). Cell type and time point are not known. The sample consisted of PBMCs or a T cell subset sorted from them (not recorded which). The CDR3 spells CASSPSKGYMNTEAFF. The DNA for the CDR3 is TGTGCCAGCAGCCCCTCGAAGGGGTACATGAACACTGAAGCTTTCTTT.